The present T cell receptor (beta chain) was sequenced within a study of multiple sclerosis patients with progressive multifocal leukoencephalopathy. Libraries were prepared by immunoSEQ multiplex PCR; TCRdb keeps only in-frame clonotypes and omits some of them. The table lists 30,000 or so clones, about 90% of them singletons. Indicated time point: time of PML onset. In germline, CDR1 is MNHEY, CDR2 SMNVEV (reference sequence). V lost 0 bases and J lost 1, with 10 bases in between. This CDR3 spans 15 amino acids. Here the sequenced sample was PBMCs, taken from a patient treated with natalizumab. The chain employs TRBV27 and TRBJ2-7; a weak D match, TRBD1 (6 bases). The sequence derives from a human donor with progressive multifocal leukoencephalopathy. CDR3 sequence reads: CASSLSTGKSYEQYF. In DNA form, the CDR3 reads TGTGCCAGCAGTTTATCTACAGGGAAGTCCTACGAGCAGTACTTC.